These 17 T cell receptor beta chains came from one sample sequenced in a study of T cells in Graves' hyperthyroidism and ophthalmopathy. Amplification of TCR beta CDR3 regions was performed using RNA transcripts as template. HTBI primers were used for first-round RT-PCR of the TCR CDR3. Each CDR3 protein is one row after TCRdb ran MiXCR on the multiplex PCR reads. The sample shows approximately 520,000 distinct CDR3 sequences, about a fifth of them seen only once. Source material: blood. The receptors here all came from a man in his late teens or twenties with Graves' hyperthyroidism.

This clonotype showed up many times. The V and J genes are TRBV28 and TRBJ1-1; the match to TRBD1 covers 8 bases. The V segment lost 3 bases and the J segment 3 bases; nucleotides outside the gene matches: 3. The CDR3 runs 14 residues. CDR1 is MDHEN, CDR2 SYDVKM, per germline. The chain's CDR3 is CASSFLDRDTEAFF. CDR3 in DNA: TGTGCCAGCAGTTTTTTGGACAGGGACACTGAAGCTTTCTTT.

This clonotype was recorded at least ten times. The chain has TRBV2 and TRBJ1-1; no clear D gene. The germline CDR1 and CDR2 sequences are SNHLY and FYNNEI. This CDR3 is built from 15 residues. Trimming removed 6 bases at V and 1 base at J, with 15 bases between. The CDR3 protein is CASSVKVRRNTEAFF. The CDR3 bases are TGTGCCAGCAGCGTGAAGGTTCGTAGGAACACTGAAGCTTTCTTT.

This clonotype was seen repeatedly, ten times or more. This chain connects TRBV30 to TRBJ1-2; a weak D match, TRBD1 (5 bases). From germline, CDR1 is GTSNPN and CDR2 SVGIG (reference sequence). Trimming shortened V by 8 bases and J by 5 bases, and 18 bases separated the two germline ends. CDR3 length: 13 residues. The CDR3 sequence: CASRDQSFYGYTF. In DNA, the CDR3 is TGTGCCAGCCGGGACCAGTCTTTTTATGGCTACACCTTC.

The CDR3 protein is CASSSRGGDTGELFF. DNA of the CDR3: TGTGCCAGCAGTTCGCGGGGGGGAGACACCGGGGAGCTGTTTTTT. The rearrangement uses TRBV27 and TRBJ2-2; TRBD2 matches at 9 bases. V shed 4 bases and J 3 bases; nucleotides not matched to a gene: 3. Germline-derived CDR1 and CDR2 are MNHEY and SMNVEV (reference sequence). The CDR3 is 15 residues long.

This clonotype was counted many times. The chain combines TRBV5-1 with TRBJ2-7; tentative D call: TRBD1 (6 bases). CDR1 and CDR2 (germline): SGHRS, YFSETQ. The CDR3 loop spans 14 amino acids. V gave up 0 bases and J gave up 3 bases, with 10 bases separating them. The CDR3 loop reads CASSLGDMFYEQYF. Written as DNA, the CDR3 is TGCGCCAGCAGCTTGGGGGACATGTTCTACGAGCAGTACTTC.

As regards this clonotype: A much larger clone sits a single nucleotide away, making a read error possible. The V call is TRBV4-1, the J call TRBJ2-5; TRBD2 aligns across 7 bases. The V gene end was trimmed by 4 bases and the J gene end by 5 bases; junction bases not matched to a gene: 4. Germline values: CDR1 MGHRA, CDR2 YSYEKL. CDR3 length: 13 amino acids. Written as DNA, the CDR3 is TGCGCCAGCAGCCGAGGGGAGGGGGAGACCCAGTACTTC. Encoded protein: CASSRGEGETQYF.

This clonotype was seen a few times. This sequence joins TRBV5-1 and TRBJ2-7, with 8 nucleotides matching TRBD2. The J segment lost 2 bases and the V segment lost 4 bases, leaving 5 bases of the junction unmatched. The CDR3 contains 14 residues. Germline-derived CDR1 and CDR2 are SGHRS and YFSETQ. This chain's CDR3 is CASSVPGGAYEQYF. CDR3 nucleotides: TGCGCCAGCAGCGTCCCGGGAGGGGCCTACGAGCAGTACTTC.

At least ten counts were recorded for this clonotype. V and J are TRBV2 and TRBJ2-5, with D tentatively TRBD1 (6 bases). The V end was cut by 7 bases, the J end by 4 bases, with 10 bases between. This CDR3 spans 12 amino acids. CDR1 and CDR2 (germline): SNHLY, FYNNEI. CDR3 sequence (DNA): TGTGCCAGCATCATGACAGGAGAGACCCAGTACTTC. Its protein is CASIMTGETQYF.

This clonotype turned up a few times. The chain couples TRBV5-6 to TRBJ1-3; D gene uncertain. CDR1 is SGHDT and CDR2 is YYEEEE in the germline V gene. This CDR3 comprises 14 residues. Trimming took 6 bases from V and 0 from J, leaving 10 bases between them. CDR3 loop: CASTRGFSGNTIYF. The CDR3 DNA reads TGTGCCAGCACCCGGGGTTTCTCTGGAAACACCATATATTTT.

This clonotype was counted many times. The chain is built from TRBV6-1 and TRBJ2-7, with D possibly matching TRBD2 (5 bases). Trimming took 4 bases from V and 0 from J, leaving 13 bases between them. Germline values: CDR1 MNHNS, CDR2 SASEGT. The CDR3 contains 15 residues. CDR3 region: CASSAPGSSSYEQYF. The CDR3 DNA follows: TGTGCCAGCAGTGCACCGGGATCCAGCTCCTACGAGCAGTACTTC.

This clonotype appeared many times. This chain links TRBV6-1 with TRBJ2-2; D is possibly TRBD1 (5 bases). CDR3 length equals 15 residues. CDR1 is MNHNS, CDR2 SASEGT, per germline. V was shortened by 5 bases and J by 1 base, with 11 bases between the two germline ends. Here the CDR3 reads CASSPTAVNTGELFF. The CDR3 nucleotides are TGTGCCAGCAGTCCGACAGCTGTGAACACCGGGGAGCTGTTTTTT.

This clonotype was seen only a few times. The rearrangement links TRBV12-3 or TRBV12-4 to TRBJ1-6, with a possible D match to TRBD1 (6 bases). The CDR3 has 14 residues. V lost 7 bases, J lost 3 bases, and 10 bases lay in between. The CDR3 loop reads CASTTGFYNSPLHF. CDR3 nucleotide sequence: TGTGCCAGCACCACAGGGTTCTATAATTCACCCCTCCACTTT.

Many counts were recorded for this clonotype. V is TRBV2 and J is TRBJ2-5; D not certain. Germline V gives CDR1 SNHLY, CDR2 FYNNEI. This CDR3 has 15 amino acids. The ends were cut back, 5 bases at V and 1 base at J, with 14 bases in the middle. The DNA of the CDR3 is TGTGCCAGCAGTTCAACTCTAGGGATCCAAGAGACCCAGTACTTC. It specifies CASSSTLGIQETQYF.

In regard to this clonotype: Possible read error: a much larger clone is one base away. The rearrangement links TRBV12-3 or TRBV12-4 to TRBJ2-1; the match to TRBD1 covers 7 bases. The CDR3 totals 15 residues. CDR3 in amino acids: CASSQTGWVVNEKFF. The CDR3 coding sequence is TGTGCCAGCAGTCAGACAGGGTGGGTTGTCAATGAGAAGTTCTTC.

The rearrangement links TRBV2 to TRBJ1-5; D uncertain. The CDR3 sequence is 14 residues long. The V gene lost 6 bases and the J gene lost 6 bases, with 15 bases spanning the gap. Germline-derived CDR1 and CDR2 are SNHLY and FYNNEI. This CDR3 reads CASSQGRDGQPQHF. CDR3 bases: TGTGCCAGCAGCCAAGGAAGGGATGGTCAGCCCCAGCATTTT.

The V gene is TRBV19, the J gene TRBJ2-2; 7 bases match TRBD2. Germline lookup yields CDR1 LNHDA and CDR2 SQIVND (reference sequence). CDR3 length: 17 amino acids. The J segment lost 1 base and the V segment lost 6 bases, leaving 11 bases of the junction unmatched. The CDR3 loop reads CASSHPTAGKNTGELFF. The CDR3 DNA reads TGTGCCAGTAGCCATCCCACAGCGGGGAAGAACACCGGGGAGCTGTTTTTT. Combining the CDR3 with reference TRBV19 and TRBJ2-2 gives the whole variable domain DGGITQSPKYLFRKEGQNVTLSCEQNLNHDAMYWYRQDPGQGLRLIYYSQIVNDFQKGDIAEGYSVSREKKESFPLTVTSAQKNPTAFYLCASSHPTAGKNTGELFFGEGSRLTVL.

This clonotype was recorded a few times. The rearrangement joins TRBV3-1 to TRBJ2-7; the D gene is possibly TRBD2 (5 bases). Trimming stripped 0 bases from V and 7 bases from J, with 16 bases between. The CDR3 contains 15 residues. Germline V gene data show CDR1 as LGHDT and CDR2 as YNNKEL (reference sequence). CDR3: CASSQEGLSSGEQYF. The CDR3 nucleotides read TGTGCCAGCAGCCAAGAAGGCCTCTCCTCGGGGGAGCAGTACTTC.